Listed below are T cell receptor beta chains from one sample, sequenced in a study of regulatory T cells in long-lasting Graves disease. TCRdb reanalysed the multiplex PCR reads using MiXCR and keeps one entry per CDR3 protein. The sample gives about 200,000 distinct CDR3 sequences, around 19% of which show up once; around 21% is in the top ten. This material consisted of peripheral blood mononuclear cells (PBMCs), taken at new diagnosis, from a patient treated with antithyroid drugs. These receptors were collected from a female donor with Graves disease. CDR3s include the opening cysteine and the closing phenylalanine or tryptophan. A D gene is named only where the DNA matches it firmly. Clone size is given for some rows only: seen once, a few or many times, or a class if the clone is expanded.

D gene: NA; clone size: many; V gene: TRBV20-1; J gene: TRBJ2-7; CDR3 DNA: TGCAGTGCTAGTCGCTCCGCAGTCTACGAGCAGTACTTC; CDR3 protein: CSASRSAVYEQYF
D gene: TRBD1; clone size: many; V gene: TRBV28; J gene: TRBJ2-7; CDR3 DNA: TGTGCCAGCAGTTCCCCCGGACAGGGTACGCGAACGAACTACGAGCAGTACTTC; CDR3 protein: CASSSPGQGTRTNYEQYF
D gene: NA; clone size: many; V gene: TRBV19; J gene: TRBJ1-6; CDR3 DNA: TGTGCCAGTATTGCCCCGGTCAGAATTTATAATTCACCCCTCCACTTT; CDR3 protein: CASIAPVRIYNSPLHF
D gene: NA; clone size: many; V gene: TRBV6-5; J gene: TRBJ1-1; CDR3 DNA: TGTGCCAGCAGTTACTCGAGTCCGTACACTGAAGCTTTCTTT; CDR3 protein: CASSYSSPYTEAFF
D gene: TRBD2; clone size: NA; V gene: TRBV2; J gene: TRBJ2-1; CDR3 DNA: TGTGCCAGCAGCTCGGGACTAGCGTTCGGTGAGCAGTTCTTC; CDR3 protein: CASSSGLAFGEQFF
D gene: TRBD1; clone size: once; V gene: TRBV2; J gene: TRBJ2-5; CDR3 DNA: TGTGCCAGCAGTGGGACAGGGTGGGAGACCCAGTACTTC; CDR3 protein: CASSGTGWETQYF
D gene: NA; clone size: many; V gene: TRBV30; J gene: TRBJ2-4; CDR3 DNA: TGTGCCTGGGCCAGGGAAAACATTCAGTACTTC; CDR3 protein: CAWARENIQYF
D gene: NA; clone size: NA; V gene: TRBV19; J gene: TRBJ1-1; CDR3 DNA: TGTGCCAGTAGTATAAGGGGGTGGGGGATCATGAACACTGAAGCTTTCTTT; CDR3 protein: CASSIRGWGIMNTEAFF
D gene: TRBD2; clone size: many; V gene: TRBV20-1; J gene: TRBJ2-1; CDR3 DNA: TGCAGTGCTAGAGATCCGGGACTAGCGGGAGACGAGCAGTTCTTC; CDR3 protein: CSARDPGLAGDEQFF
D gene: TRBD1; clone size: many; V gene: TRBV29-1; J gene: TRBJ1-2; CDR3 DNA: TGCAGCGTTTCCCGTCTCGGACAGGGGGCGCGTGGCTACACCTTC; CDR3 protein: CSVSRLGQGARGYTF
D gene: NA; clone size: many; V gene: TRBV2; J gene: TRBJ1-2; CDR3 DNA: TGTGCCAGCAGTGATGACTCAGCCCACTATGGCTACACCTTC; CDR3 protein: CASSDDSAHYGYTF
D gene: NA; clone size: NA; V gene: TRBV6-9; J gene: TRBJ2-3; CDR3 DNA: TGTGCCAGCAGTTACTTCGCGAGTAGGGCTTTCCCATCTGACACAGATACGCAGTATTTT; CDR3 protein: CASSYFASRAFPSDTDTQYF
D gene: NA; clone size: many; V gene: TRBV3-1; J gene: TRBJ1-2; CDR3 DNA: TGTGCCAGCAGCCAAGCTGGGAAATATGGCTACACCTTC; CDR3 protein: CASSQAGKYGYTF
D gene: NA; clone size: few; V gene: TRBV30; J gene: TRBJ2-5; CDR3 DNA: TGTGCCTGGAGCCTCCTCCGCCAGGAAGAGACCCAGTACTTC; CDR3 protein: CAWSLLRQEETQYF
D gene: TRBD1; clone size: many; V gene: TRBV19; J gene: TRBJ1-5; CDR3 DNA: TGTGCCAGTAGTTCCAGTCCCGGGACAGGGTTGTATAGCAATCAGCCCCAGCATTTT; CDR3 protein: CASSSSPGTGLYSNQPQHF
D gene: TRBD2; clone size: many; V gene: TRBV20-1; J gene: TRBJ2-1; CDR3 DNA: TGCAGTCTTGACCAATCCTCCACCGGGACTAGCGCCTACAATGAGCAGTTCTTC; CDR3 protein: CSLDQSSTGTSAYNEQFF
D gene: NA; clone size: many; V gene: TRBV5-6; J gene: TRBJ1-2; CDR3 DNA: TGTGCCAGCAGCTTGGATAGGGTGGGCTATGGCTACACCTTC; CDR3 protein: CASSLDRVGYGYTF
D gene: NA; clone size: many; V gene: TRBV20-1; J gene: TRBJ1-4; CDR3 DNA: TGCAGTGCTTCGGACATGGCAAGTGAAAAACTGTTTTTT; CDR3 protein: CSASDMASEKLFF
D gene: TRBD1; clone size: few; V gene: TRBV6-4; J gene: TRBJ2-3; CDR3 DNA: TGTGCCAGCAGTGACTCGACAGGGGCAGATACGCAGTATTTT; CDR3 protein: CASSDSTGADTQYF
D gene: TRBD1; clone size: NA; V gene: TRBV12-3/TRBV12-4; J gene: TRBJ2-7; CDR3 DNA: TGTGCCAGCAGTTCGACAGGGGGCGGTAGGTACGAGCAGTACTTC; CDR3 protein: CASSSTGGGRYEQYF
D gene: NA; clone size: NA; V gene: TRBV2; J gene: TRBJ2-5; CDR3 DNA: TGTGCCAGCAGTGGTTGGGACAATGAGCAGCTCTTC; CDR3 protein: CASSGWDNEQLF
D gene: NA; clone size: many; V gene: TRBV6-1; J gene: TRBJ2-5; CDR3 DNA: TGTGCCAGCTTGGCACCGGGACGTGCTTCGGAGACCCAGTACTTC; CDR3 protein: CASLAPGRASETQYF
D gene: NA; clone size: many; V gene: TRBV29-1; J gene: TRBJ2-7; CDR3 DNA: TGCAGCGTGAGAGACGGGACGGGATCCTACGAGCAGTACTTC; CDR3 protein: CSVRDGTGSYEQYF
D gene: NA; clone size: many; V gene: TRBV7-2; J gene: TRBJ2-2; CDR3 DNA: TGTGCCAGCAGCCCCAGTTACCACACCGGGGAGCTGTTTTTT; CDR3 protein: CASSPSYHTGELFF
D gene: TRBD2; clone size: many; V gene: TRBV6-2/TRBV6-3; J gene: TRBJ2-1; CDR3 DNA: TGTGCCAGCTGGACTAGCGGGAGCTCCTACAATGAGCAGTTCTTC; CDR3 protein: CASWTSGSSYNEQFF
D gene: TRBD2; clone size: many; V gene: TRBV30; J gene: TRBJ2-1; CDR3 DNA: TGTGCCTGGAAGCCGGGACTAGCGGGAGTTGGTGAGCAGTTCTTC; CDR3 protein: CAWKPGLAGVGEQFF
D gene: TRBD2; clone size: NA; V gene: TRBV5-1; J gene: TRBJ2-1; CDR3 DNA: TGCGCCAGCAGCTTTAGACTAGCGGGAGGAGCGAATGAGCAGTTCTTC; CDR3 protein: CASSFRLAGGANEQFF
D gene: TRBD2; clone size: NA; V gene: TRBV30; J gene: TRBJ2-5; CDR3 DNA: TGTGCCTGGAGGGTGTGGACTAGCGCTGGGGAGACCCAGTACTTC; CDR3 protein: CAWRVWTSAGETQYF
D gene: TRBD1; clone size: many; V gene: TRBV6-1; J gene: TRBJ1-6; CDR3 DNA: TGTGCCAGCAGCTCTTACAGGGGTAAAGATAATTCACCCCTCCACTTT; CDR3 protein: CASSSYRGKDNSPLHF
D gene: TRBD2; clone size: few; V gene: TRBV12-3/TRBV12-4; J gene: TRBJ2-7; CDR3 DNA: TGTGCCAGCAGTTTTCTAACTAGCGGGAGGGCCGGGTACGAGCAGTACTTC; CDR3 protein: CASSFLTSGRAGYEQYF
D gene: NA; clone size: many; V gene: TRBV12-3/TRBV12-4; J gene: TRBJ1-5; CDR3 DNA: TGTGCCAGCAGTTTAGAGGTCGGAGGAGTCGGAAGCAATCAGCCCCAGCATTTT; CDR3 protein: CASSLEVGGVGSNQPQHF
D gene: NA; clone size: NA; V gene: TRBV6-2/TRBV6-3; J gene: TRBJ2-5; CDR3 DNA: TGTGCCAGCAGTTACTCGGGTGGGGATATGGAGACCCAGTACTTC; CDR3 protein: CASSYSGGDMETQYF
D gene: TRBD2; clone size: NA; V gene: TRBV30; J gene: TRBJ2-1; CDR3 DNA: TGTGCCTGGAGTCTCTATAGCGGGAATGAGCAGTTCTTC; CDR3 protein: CAWSLYSGNEQFF
D gene: TRBD2; clone size: many; V gene: TRBV27; J gene: TRBJ2-3; CDR3 DNA: TGTGCCAGCAGTCGACCCGGGACTAGGATCACAGATACGCAGTATTTT; CDR3 protein: CASSRPGTRITDTQYF
D gene: TRBD1; clone size: many; V gene: TRBV20-1; J gene: TRBJ2-7; CDR3 DNA: TGCAGTGCGACGGGACAGAGACCCTACGAGCAGTACTTC; CDR3 protein: CSATGQRPYEQYF
D gene: NA; clone size: many; V gene: TRBV7-3; J gene: TRBJ2-5; CDR3 DNA: TGTGCCAGCAGCTCTAAGGCTCAGGAGACCCAGTACTTC; CDR3 protein: CASSSKAQETQYF
D gene: NA; clone size: many; V gene: TRBV2; J gene: TRBJ2-2; CDR3 DNA: TGTGCCAGCAGTGGACAGGACACCGGGGAGCTGTTTTTT; CDR3 protein: CASSGQDTGELFF
D gene: TRBD1; clone size: many; V gene: TRBV24-1; J gene: TRBJ1-1; CDR3 DNA: TGTGCCACCAAGGCTACAGGGGGCACGGACACTGAAGCTTTCTTT; CDR3 protein: CATKATGGTDTEAFF
D gene: NA; clone size: NA; V gene: TRBV28; J gene: TRBJ1-1; CDR3 DNA: TGTGCCAGCAGTTTTCAACGGGTTACTGAAGCTTTCTTT; CDR3 protein: CASSFQRVTEAFF
D gene: NA; clone size: many; V gene: TRBV9; J gene: TRBJ2-2; CDR3 DNA: TGTGCCAGCAGCAACCGAATCACCGGGGAGCTGTTTTTT; CDR3 protein: CASSNRITGELFF
D gene: TRBD2; clone size: few; V gene: TRBV6-1; J gene: TRBJ2-6; CDR3 DNA: TGTGCCAGCATGGGAGGGACTGGGGCCAACGTCCTGACTTTC; CDR3 protein: CASMGGTGANVLTF
D gene: TRBD1; clone size: many; V gene: TRBV5-6; J gene: TRBJ1-1; CDR3 DNA: TGTGCCAGCAGCTTGGTGGGACAGCTAGAGGACACTGAAGCTTTCTTT; CDR3 protein: CASSLVGQLEDTEAFF
D gene: TRBD2; clone size: many; V gene: TRBV12-3/TRBV12-4; J gene: TRBJ2-3; CDR3 DNA: TGTGCCAGCAGTTTGATAGCGGGTCATTACACAGATACGCAGTATTTT; CDR3 protein: CASSLIAGHYTDTQYF
D gene: NA; clone size: NA; V gene: TRBV27; J gene: TRBJ2-1; CDR3 DNA: TGTGCCAGCAGTCCCTATGGGGAGACAGGCTCGGTGTTCTTC; CDR3 protein: CASSPYGETGSVFF
D gene: NA; clone size: many; V gene: TRBV28; J gene: TRBJ1-2; CDR3 DNA: TGTGCCAGCAGTTTAGTCCCGACCCAGCACTATGGCTACACCTTC; CDR3 protein: CASSLVPTQHYGYTF
D gene: NA; clone size: many; V gene: TRBV20-1; J gene: TRBJ1-1; CDR3 DNA: TGCAGTGCTAGGACAGTGAACACTGAAGCTTTCTTT; CDR3 protein: CSARTVNTEAFF
D gene: TRBD2; clone size: many; V gene: TRBV27; J gene: TRBJ2-4; CDR3 DNA: TGTGCCAGCAGTTCTAGCGGAAACATTCAGTACTTC; CDR3 protein: CASSSSGNIQYF
D gene: NA; clone size: many; V gene: TRBV30; J gene: TRBJ1-6; CDR3 DNA: TGTGCCTGGAGTGTCGGGCAGGGAAATTCACCCCTCCACTTT; CDR3 protein: CAWSVGQGNSPLHF
D gene: TRBD1; clone size: few; V gene: TRBV3-1; J gene: TRBJ2-5; CDR3 DNA: TGTGCCAGTCATTGGACAGGGGACGAAGAGACCCAGTACTTC; CDR3 protein: CASHWTGDEETQYF
D gene: TRBD2; clone size: NA; V gene: TRBV18; J gene: TRBJ2-1; CDR3 DNA: TGTGCCAGCTCACCGCCCGGGACTAGAAGGCAGTTCTTC; CDR3 protein: CASSPPGTRRQFF
D gene: NA; clone size: many; V gene: TRBV6-4; J gene: TRBJ2-3; CDR3 DNA: TGTGCCAGCAGTGCGGGTAGCGGAGACACAGATACGCAGTATTTT; CDR3 protein: CASSAGSGDTDTQYF
D gene: NA; clone size: few; V gene: TRBV11-3; J gene: TRBJ2-2; CDR3 DNA: TGTGCCAGCAGCCTAGAGGAACGCGGGGAGCTGTTTTTT; CDR3 protein: CASSLEERGELFF
D gene: NA; clone size: NA; V gene: TRBV10-3; J gene: TRBJ2-2; CDR3 DNA: TGTGCCATCAGTGATTTGCTTGTCTCCAACACCGGGGAGCTGTTTTTT; CDR3 protein: CAISDLLVSNTGELFF
D gene: NA; clone size: many; V gene: TRBV27; J gene: TRBJ2-7; CDR3 DNA: TGTGCCAGCAGGAAGATCCCGAACTCCTACGAGCAGTACTTC; CDR3 protein: CASRKIPNSYEQYF
D gene: NA; clone size: many; V gene: TRBV6-1; J gene: TRBJ1-1; CDR3 DNA: TGTGCCAGCAGCTTCCGGGACAACACTGAAGCTTTCTTT; CDR3 protein: CASSFRDNTEAFF
D gene: TRBD2; clone size: few; V gene: TRBV11-3; J gene: TRBJ2-5; CDR3 DNA: TGTGCCAGCAGCTTAGGTTACCTAGCGGGAGGGGGCACGGAGACCCAGTACTTC; CDR3 protein: CASSLGYLAGGGTETQYF
D gene: TRBD1; clone size: many; V gene: TRBV6-2/TRBV6-3; J gene: TRBJ2-7; CDR3 DNA: TGTGCCAGCCGACGGGACAGCAGCTCCTACGAGCAGTACTTC; CDR3 protein: CASRRDSSSYEQYF
D gene: TRBD2; clone size: many; V gene: TRBV7-9; J gene: TRBJ2-1; CDR3 DNA: TGTGCCAGCAGCTTAAGGGTAGCGGGCCACAATGAGCAGTTCTTC; CDR3 protein: CASSLRVAGHNEQFF
D gene: NA; clone size: many; V gene: TRBV7-2; J gene: TRBJ1-1; CDR3 DNA: TGTGCCAGCAGTTATCTGATGGGAACTGAAGCTTTCTTT; CDR3 protein: CASSYLMGTEAFF